These T cell receptor beta chains were read from a single sample in a study of T cells after yellow fever vaccination. TCRdb processed the 5' RACE reads anew with MiXCR; each CDR3 protein has one entry. The sample includes roughly 300,000 distinct CDR3 sequences, about 7.8% of them seen just once. Sequences were derived from PBMCs, sampled about 49 days after the first yellow fever vaccination. Receptors were obtained from a man between 18 and 35 years old who received the YFV17D yellow fever vaccine. Each CDR3 is given with its conserved first and last residue. The D gene is left open where the match is weak. Rows give clone size only sometimes, using once, few, many, or a class for an expanded clone.

j_call d_call clone_size cdr3_length v_call cdr3_nt cdr3_aa
TRBJ2-5 NA few 15 TRBV2 TGTGCCAGCAGTTTATCCCCCGGGTTTCAAGAGACCCAGTACTTC CASSLSPGFQETQYF
TRBJ2-5 TRBD2 NA 16 TRBV5-4 TGTGCCAGCAGCTCCCTAGCGGGGGTGTACCAAGAGACCCAGTACTTC CASSSLAGVYQETQYF
TRBJ2-3 NA NA 17 TRBV5-4 TGTGCCAGCAGCCCGCCGGTTGGGCGGGGCGGCACAGATACGCAGTATTTT CASSPPVGRGGTDTQYF
TRBJ1-1 TRBD1 few 10 TRBV2 TGTGCCAGCACAGGGGGGCGGGCCTTCTTT CASTGGRAFF
TRBJ1-1 NA few 12 TRBV3-1 TGTGCCAGCAGCCAATTTACAGGGAAAGCTTTCTTT CASSQFTGKAFF
TRBJ2-1 NA few 16 TRBV7-3 TGTGCCAGCAGCCCGATAGCGGAGGGGGCCTACAATGAGCAGTTCTTC CASSPIAEGAYNEQFF
TRBJ1-4 TRBD1 NA 15 TRBV4-3 TGCGCCAGCAGCCGTATCGGACAGGGTAATGAAAAACTGTTTTTT CASSRIGQGNEKLFF
TRBJ2-3 NA few 15 TRBV20-1 TGCAGTGCTAGAAACCTAGCCGGGGACGAAGATACGCAGTATTTT CSARNLAGDEDTQYF
TRBJ2-5 NA few 14 TRBV12-3/TRBV12-4 TGTGCCAGCAGTTATCTTGACCGCGCAGAGACCCAGTACTTC CASSYLDRAETQYF
TRBJ1-6 TRBD1 few 19 TRBV10-3 TGTGCCATCAGTGAGCCTGGGACAGGGCAAAGCTCCTATAATTCACCCCTCCACTTT CAISEPGTGQSSYNSPLHF
TRBJ2-2 NA few 14 TRBV19 TGTGCCAGTATCACCGGGACGGCGGCCGGGGAGCTGTTTTTT CASITGTAAGELFF
TRBJ1-1 NA few 16 TRBV3-1 TGTGCCAGCAGCTCTGCGGCAGGAATAATGAACACTGAAGCTTTCTTT CASSSAAGIMNTEAFF
TRBJ1-2 NA many 13 TRBV4-3 TGCGCCAGCAGCCAAGACAGGGGAAGGGGCTACACCTTC CASSQDRGRGYTF
TRBJ2-7 TRBD2 many 12 TRBV7-2 TGTGCCAGCAGCCCGGGACTATACGAGCAGTACTTC CASSPGLYEQYF
TRBJ2-4 NA few 12 TRBV6-1 TGTGCCAGCTCGGACAGTAAAAACATTCAGTACTTC CASSDSKNIQYF
TRBJ1-1 NA few 15 TRBV13 TGTGCCAGCAGCTCGGGGTGGGAGAAGAACACTGAAGCTTTCTTT CASSSGWEKNTEAFF
TRBJ1-6 NA NA 15 TRBV19 TGTGCCAGTAGTAACTTGCAGGGGAGAAACTCACCCCTCCACTTT CASSNLQGRNSPLHF
TRBJ1-1 NA NA 15 TRBV7-9 TGTGCCAGCAGCCCTCGGCCCGCATCTGACACTGAAGCTTTCTTT CASSPRPASDTEAFF
TRBJ1-2 NA few 14 TRBV12-3/TRBV12-4 TGTGCCAGCAGTAACCCGGACAAGACCTATGGCTACACCTTC CASSNPDKTYGYTF
TRBJ2-2 NA few 13 TRBV4-3 TGCGCCAGCAGCACTCGACAGGCCGGGGAGCTGTTTTTT CASSTRQAGELFF
TRBJ2-2 NA NA 23 TRBV14 TGTGCCAGCAGCCGGGTGGATAGTAGTTTAGGAGTGGAGGAAAGTCCCAACACCGGGGAGCTGTTTTTT CASSRVDSSLGVEESPNTGELFF